This T cell receptor (beta chain) was sequenced for a study of shared clonotypes between healthy human individuals. Using immunoSEQ multiplex PCR, the repertoire was profiled, and TCRdb retains in-frame clones only, with some absent. In the table there are some 2,000,000 clones, over 85% of which are singletons. V shed 6 bases and J 2 bases; nucleotides not matched to a gene: 3. Germline lookup yields CDR1 MNHEY and CDR2 SMNVEV (reference sequence). This CDR3 spans 15 amino acids. CD8 cells classed as naive were CD45RO-negative and positively selected for CCR7, excluding terminally differentiated effector memory CD45RA+ cells.

The TCR was taken from a man aged 18-30 years in good health. The rearrangement links TRBV27 to TRBJ2-7; 14 positions agree with TRBD2. Sequencing was done on a sample of naive CD8+ T cells sorted from blood. In nucleotides, the CDR3 is TGTGCCAGCAGGGGGACTAGCGGGAGTCCCTACGAGCAGTACTTC. The encoded protein is CASRGTSGSPYEQYF.